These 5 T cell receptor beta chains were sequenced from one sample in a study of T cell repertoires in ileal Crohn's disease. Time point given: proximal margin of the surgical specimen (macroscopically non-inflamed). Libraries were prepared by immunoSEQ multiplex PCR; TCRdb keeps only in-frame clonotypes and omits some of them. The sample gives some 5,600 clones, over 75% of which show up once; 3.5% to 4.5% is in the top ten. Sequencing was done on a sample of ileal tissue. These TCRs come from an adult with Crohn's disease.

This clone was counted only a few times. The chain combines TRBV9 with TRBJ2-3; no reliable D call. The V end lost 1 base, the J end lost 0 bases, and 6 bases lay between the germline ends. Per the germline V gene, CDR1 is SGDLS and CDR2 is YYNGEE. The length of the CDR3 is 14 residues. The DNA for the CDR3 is TGTGCCAGCAGCGTAATGTGGAGCACAGATACGCAGTATTTT. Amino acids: CASSVMWSTDTQYF.

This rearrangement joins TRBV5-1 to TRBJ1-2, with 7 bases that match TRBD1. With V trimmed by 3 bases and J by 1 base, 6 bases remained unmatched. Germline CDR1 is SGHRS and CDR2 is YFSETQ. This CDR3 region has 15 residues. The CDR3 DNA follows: TGCGCCAGCAGCTCCCCGGGACAGCTTAACTATGGCTACACCTTC. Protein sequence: CASSSPGQLNYGYTF.

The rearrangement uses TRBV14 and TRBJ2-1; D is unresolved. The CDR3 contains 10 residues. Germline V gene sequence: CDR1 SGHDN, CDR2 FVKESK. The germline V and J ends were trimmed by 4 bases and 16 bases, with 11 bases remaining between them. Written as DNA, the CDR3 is TGTGCCAGCAGCCCCCTAAACGACTTCTTC. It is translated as CASSPLNDFF.

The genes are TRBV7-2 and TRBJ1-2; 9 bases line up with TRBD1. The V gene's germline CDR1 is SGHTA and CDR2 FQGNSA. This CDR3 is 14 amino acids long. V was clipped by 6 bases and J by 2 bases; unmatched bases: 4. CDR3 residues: CASRGTGFNYGYTF. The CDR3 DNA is TGTGCCAGCAGGGGGACAGGGTTCAACTATGGCTACACCTTC.

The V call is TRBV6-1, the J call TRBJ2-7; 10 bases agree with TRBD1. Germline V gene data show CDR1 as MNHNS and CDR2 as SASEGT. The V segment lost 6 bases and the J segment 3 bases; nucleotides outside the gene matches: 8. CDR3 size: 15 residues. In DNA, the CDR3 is TGTGCCAGCAGATCTCGACAGGGGGCAGGCTACGAGCAGTACTTC. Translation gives CASRSRQGAGYEQYF.